Below are 22 T cell receptor beta chains sequenced from a single sample in a study of metastatic and nonmetastatic thyroid tumors. Using MiXCR, TCRdb reanalyzed the PCR reads. The sample yields over 14,000 clones, roughly a quarter seen once. All patients were untreated before thyroid surgery. The specimen was tumor tissue. These receptor sequences come from a female donor with papillary thyroid cancer or a benign thyroid nodule (not recorded which). Some clones in this sample may be carry-over from other donors' samples.

In this sample, this clone is medium-sized (0.01 to 0.1%). The rearrangement joins TRBV9 to TRBJ2-1; 11 positions agree with TRBD2. This CDR3 spans 16 amino acids. The V segment lost 0 bases and the J segment 2 bases; nucleotides outside the gene matches: 1. CDR1 and CDR2 (germline): SGDLS, YYNGEE. CDR3 in amino acids: CASSVVTSGAYNEQFF. The DNA of the CDR3 is TGTGCCAGCAGCGTAGTGACTAGCGGGGCCTACAATGAGCAGTTCTTC.

This clone was observed many times. The chain employs TRBV19 and TRBJ1-2; 10 bases fit TRBD1. V lost 5 bases and J lost 5; bases outside the gene matches: 5. The CDR3 is 14 amino acids. Germline V CDR1 and CDR2: LNHDA, SQIVND (reference sequence). CDR3 amino acids: CASSPRTGGYGYTF. CDR3 DNA sequence: TGTGCCAGTAGTCCACGGACAGGGGGGTATGGCTACACCTTC.

In this sample, this clone is medium-sized. The chain is built from TRBV7-9 and TRBJ1-2, with D unresolved. Germline CDR1 SEHNR, CDR2 FQNEAQ (reference sequence). CDR3 size: 13 residues. The V end lost 5 bases, the J end lost 1 base, and 8 bases lay between the germline ends. CDR3 coding DNA: TGTGCCAGCAGCCCCAGATTTAACTATGGCTACACCTTC. This encodes CASSPRFNYGYTF.

This clone is deemed medium-sized (0.01 to 0.1%). The V call is TRBV18, the J call TRBJ2-7, with D maybe TRBD2 (6 bases). Per germline, CDR1 KGHSH and CDR2 LQKENI. CDR3 length: 14 residues. V shed 2 bases and J shed 2 bases, with 10 bases lying between them. The CDR3 DNA follows: TGTGCCAGCTCACCAGGTAGCGGAACCTACGAGCAGTACTTC. Its translation is CASSPGSGTYEQYF.

V and J are TRBV6-5 and TRBJ1-1; 10 positions match TRBD1. The CDR3 loop spans 18 amino acids. The V segment lost 7 bases and the J segment 3 bases; nucleotides outside the gene matches: 17. Germline CDR1 and CDR2: MNHEY and SVGAGI. The CDR3 bases are TGTGCCAGCATTTATTCGGGGTTGGTGGGACAGGGGTACACTGAAGCTTTCTTT. Translated: CASIYSGLVGQGYTEAFF.

Comments on this clone: One end of the junction is discordant with germline, which a read error may explain. The CDR3 bases are TGCAGTTCTAGTCAGGGGGTCTACGGCTACACCTTC. Protein product: CSSSQGVYGYTF. This chain links TRBV20-1 with TRBJ1-2; TRBD1 matches 7 bases. Germline V gene lookup returns CDR1 DFQATT and CDR2 SNEGSKA (reference sequence). CDR3 size: 12 residues.

This clone was seen a handful of times. The V gene is TRBV12-5, the J gene TRBJ2-7; 8 bases match TRBD2. Germline V gene lookup returns CDR1 LGHNT and CDR2 FRNRAP. This CDR3 is built from 16 residues. The J segment lost 2 bases and the V segment lost 7 bases, leaving 13 bases of the junction unmatched. This CDR3 reads CASVPPGLAGPYEQYF. CDR3 DNA sequence: TGTGCTAGTGTCCCACCTGGACTAGCTGGACCCTACGAGCAGTACTTC.

This clone was counted a few times. The conserved phenylalanine or tryptophan normally closing the CDR3 is absent here, so this likely arose from a read error. The chain uses TRBV2 and TRBJ1-4; 7 bases align to TRBD1. The CDR3 spans 12 residues. Losses at the gene ends were 6 bases for V and 8 bases for J; bases not matched to a gene: 3. Germline V gene data show CDR1 as SNHLY and CDR2 as FYNNEI. This CDR3 reads CASRGGWEKLFS. CDR3 sequence (DNA): TGTGCCAGCAGAGGGGGCTGGGAAAAACTGTTTTCT.

V is TRBV30 and J is TRBJ1-1; D is uncertain. The V gene lost 1 base and the J gene lost 8 bases, with 2 bases spanning the gap. This CDR3 has 9 amino acids. From germline, CDR1 is GTSNPN and CDR2 SVGIG (reference sequence). DNA of the CDR3: TGTGCCTGGAGTGCGGAAGCTTTCTTT. It yields the protein CAWSAEAFF.

By sample fraction, this clone is medium-sized. The chain joins TRBV28 to TRBJ1-6, with a possible D match to TRBD1 (6 bases). Deletions cut 4 bases from V and 8 bases from J, with 15 bases between. Germline V gene sequence: CDR1 MDHEN, CDR2 SYDVKM. The CDR3 sequence is 15 residues long. The DNA for the CDR3 is TGTGCCAGCAGTTCAACAGGGTTGTCGTATTCACCCCTCCACTTT. Amino acid sequence: CASSSTGLSYSPLHF.

This clone turned up a few times. The chain employs TRBV6-6 and TRBJ2-1; D is ambiguous. Between the trimmed V and J ends, which lost 2 bases and 3 bases, there was a span of 8 bases. Germline CDR1 MNHNY, CDR2 SVGAGI (reference sequence). CDR3 size: 14 residues. CDR3 in DNA: TGTGCCAGCAGTTACAGGGTGGACTACAATGAGCAGTTCTTC. This translates into CASSYRVDYNEQFF.

This clone was counted ten times or more. The rearrangement links TRBV20-1 to TRBJ2-2; TRBD1 might be the D (6 bases). The CDR3 is made up of 14 amino acids. V was pared by 4 bases and J by 1 base, with 10 bases between. Looked up from germline, CDR1 is DFQATT and CDR2 is SNEGSKA (reference sequence). The chain's CDR3 is CSAMLRGNTGELFF. The CDR3 DNA reads as TGCAGTGCTATGCTCAGGGGGAACACCGGGGAGCTGTTTTTT.

The chain combines TRBV27 with TRBJ1-2, with TRBD1 matching over 7 bases. Trimming at V came to 5 bases and at J to 10 bases, leaving 13 bases not matched to a gene. The germline V gene encodes CDR1 MNHEY and CDR2 SMNVEV (reference sequence). The CDR3 runs 14 residues. CDR3 region: CASSPFDRDYFYTF. The CDR3 nucleotides read TGTGCCAGCAGTCCGTTTGACAGGGACTATTTCTACACCTTC.

This clone appeared many times. CDR3 residues: CASSQASGRAGETQYF. The CDR3 DNA reads as TGTGCCAGCAGCCAAGCTAGCGGGAGGGCCGGAGAGACCCAGTACTTC. The chain is built from TRBV4-2 and TRBJ2-5, with 12 bases aligning to TRBD2. After removal of 1 base from V and 4 bases from J, the junction contained 4 bases not matched to a gene. CDR3 size: 16 residues. CDR1 LGHNA and CDR2 YNFKEQ come from the germline V gene.

DNA of the CDR3: TGTGCCAGCAGCCAGACAGGGGGTTCGACCCACGAGCAGTACTTC. Encoded protein: CASSQTGGSTHEQYF. V and J are TRBV3-1 and TRBJ2-7, with 9 bases identical to TRBD1. CDR1 is LGHDT, CDR2 YNNKEL, per germline (reference sequence). V dropped 3 bases and J dropped 5; count of bases not matched to a gene: 8. The CDR3 covers 15 residues.

This clone appeared a few times. V and J are TRBV20-1 and TRBJ2-1; 9 bases are a match to TRBD2. J was trimmed by 5 bases and V by 6 bases; bases with no gene match: 2. The CDR3 loop spans 12 amino acids. CDR1 is DFQATT, CDR2 SNEGSKA, per germline (reference sequence). The CDR3 DNA reads TGCAGTGCGGGACTAGCCCACAATGAGCAGTTCTTC. This gives the protein CSAGLAHNEQFF.

The chain recombines TRBV20-1 with TRBJ1-2; 7 bases agree with TRBD1. Trimming at V came to 0 bases and at J to 8 bases, leaving 9 bases not matched to a gene. Per germline, CDR1 DFQATT and CDR2 SNEGSKA (reference sequence). The CDR3 length is 14 residues. The CDR3 nucleotides are TGCAGTGCTAGAGAATTACAGGGGATTGGCGGCTACACCTTC. Translating gives CSARELQGIGGYTF.

This clone was seen repeatedly, ten times or more. The genes are TRBV3-1 and TRBJ2-3; D gene ambiguous. Germline V gene lookup returns CDR1 LGHDT and CDR2 YNNKEL (reference sequence). The V and J ends lost 0 bases and 6 bases respectively, with 4 bases between them. The CDR3 covers 12 residues. The CDR3 nucleotides are TGTGCCAGCAGCCAAGATGGGGATACGCAGTATTTT. Its protein is CASSQDGDTQYF.

A few counts support this clone. J is TRBJ2-1 and V is TRBV20-1; D gene ambiguous. The CDR3 runs 15 residues. CDR1 is DFQATT, CDR2 SNEGSKA, per germline (reference sequence). Trimming removed 6 bases from V and 4 bases from J, with 19 bases in between. CDR3 DNA: TGCAGTGCACCAACCAGCAGGTTTCGATACAATGAGCAGTTCTTC. It translates to CSAPTSRFRYNEQFF.

In its sample, this clone was seen a few times. The V gene is TRBV6-1, the J gene TRBJ1-5, with no clear D. CDR1 is MNHNS and CDR2 is SASEGT in the germline V gene. Trimming cost V 0 bases and J 4 bases, with 19 bases left between them. The CDR3 is made up of 18 amino acids. The CDR3 DNA sequence: TGTGCCAGCAGTGAAGCTAAGGTCAGTGGGTTTGGGAATCAGCCCCAGCATTTT. This encodes CASSEAKVSGFGNQPQHF.

The chain joins TRBV7-3 to TRBJ2-3, with 7 nucleotides matching TRBD1. Germline loops: CDR1 SGHTA, CDR2 FQGTGA. CDR3 size: 14 residues. V gave up 4 bases and J gave up 2 bases; unmatched junction bases: 3. The DNA of the CDR3 is TGTGCCAGCAGCTCAGGACAGGTCACAGATACGCAGTATTTT. The encoded protein is CASSSGQVTDTQYF.

The chain joins TRBV4-1 to TRBJ2-3; 9 bases map to TRBD2. CDR1 and CDR2 from the germline V gene are MGHRA and YSYEKL. This CDR3 comprises 15 residues. The J segment lost 5 bases and the V segment lost 0 bases, leaving 3 bases of the junction unmatched. CDR3 nucleotides: TGCGCCAGCAGCCAAGAGCCAGCGGGGGGAGATACGCAGTATTTT. It codes for CASSQEPAGGDTQYF.